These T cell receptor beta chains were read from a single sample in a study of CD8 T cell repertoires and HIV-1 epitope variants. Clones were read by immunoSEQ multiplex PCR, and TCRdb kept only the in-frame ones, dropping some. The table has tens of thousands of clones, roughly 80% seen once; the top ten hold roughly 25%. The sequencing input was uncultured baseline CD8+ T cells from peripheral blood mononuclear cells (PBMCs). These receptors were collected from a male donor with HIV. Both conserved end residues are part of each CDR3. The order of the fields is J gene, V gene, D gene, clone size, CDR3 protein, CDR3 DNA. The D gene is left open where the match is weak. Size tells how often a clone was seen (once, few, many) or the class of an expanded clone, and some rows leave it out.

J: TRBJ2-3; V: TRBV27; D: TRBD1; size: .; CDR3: CASSSYRGPGTDTQYF; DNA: TGTGCCAGCAGCTCGTACAGGGGGCCGGGGACAGATACGCAGTATTTT
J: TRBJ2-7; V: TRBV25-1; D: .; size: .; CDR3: CASSDPLLGTRDGYEQYF; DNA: TGTGCCAGCAGTGATCCCCTCTTGGGGACCCGCGACGGCTACGAGCAGTACTTC
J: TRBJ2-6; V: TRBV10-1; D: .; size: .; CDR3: CASSESSGLPGANVLTF; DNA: TGCGCCAGCAGTGAGTCTTCCGGGCTCCCTGGGGCCAACGTCCTGACTTTC
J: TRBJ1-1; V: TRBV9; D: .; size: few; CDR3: CASSARPNWNTEAFF; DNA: TGTGCCAGCAGCGCCCGCCCCAACTGGAACACTGAAGCTTTCTTT
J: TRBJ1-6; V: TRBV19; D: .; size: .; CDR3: CASLPGPGPRNSPLHF; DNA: TGTGCCAGTTTACCCGGACCTGGGCCTCGGAATTCACCCCTCCACTTT
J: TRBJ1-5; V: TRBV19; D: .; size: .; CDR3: CASSIEGVGNQPQHF; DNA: TGTGCCAGTAGTATTGAGGGTGTCGGCAATCAGCCCCAGCATTTT
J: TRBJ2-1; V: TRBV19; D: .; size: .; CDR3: CASKSWTTYNEQFF; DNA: TGTGCCAGTAAGTCTTGGACTACCTACAATGAGCAGTTCTTC
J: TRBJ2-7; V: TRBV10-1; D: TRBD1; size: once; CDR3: CASSDTGTGAHEQYF; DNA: TGCGCCAGCAGTGATACCGGGACAGGGGCCCACGAGCAGTACTTC
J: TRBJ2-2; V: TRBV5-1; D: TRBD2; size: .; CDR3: CASSLQRDAGELFF; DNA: TGCGCCAGCAGCCTTCAGCGGGACGCCGGGGAGCTGTTTTTT
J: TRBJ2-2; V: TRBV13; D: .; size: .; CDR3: CASSGATGELFF; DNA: TGTGCCAGCAGCGGTGCCACCGGGGAGCTGTTTTTT
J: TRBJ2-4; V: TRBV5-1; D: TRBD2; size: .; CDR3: CASSLELAGAKNIQYF; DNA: TGCGCCAGCAGCTTGGAGCTAGCGGGAGCCAAAAACATTCAGTACTTC
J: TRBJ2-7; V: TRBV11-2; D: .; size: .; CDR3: CASSLDEDYEQYF; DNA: TGTGCCAGCAGCTTAGATGAGGACTACGAGCAGTACTTC
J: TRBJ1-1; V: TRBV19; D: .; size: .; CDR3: CASSTRTAEAFF; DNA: TGTGCCAGTAGTACCAGGACAGCTGAAGCTTTCTTT
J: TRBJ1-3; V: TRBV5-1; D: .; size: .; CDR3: CASSLSDSGNTIYF; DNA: TGCGCCAGCAGCTTGAGCGATTCCGGAAACACCATATATTTT
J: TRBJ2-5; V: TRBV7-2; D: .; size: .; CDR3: CASSLSETQYF; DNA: TGTGCCAGCAGCTTATCGGAGACCCAGTACTTC
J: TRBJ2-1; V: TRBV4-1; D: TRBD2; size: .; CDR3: CASSDPLTGGINEQFF; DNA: TGCGCCAGCAGCGATCCCCTTACGGGAGGGATCAATGAGCAGTTCTTC
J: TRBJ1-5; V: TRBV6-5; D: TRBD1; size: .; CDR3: CASPGTDSNQPQHF; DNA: TGTGCCAGCCCCGGGACAGATAGCAATCAGCCCCAGCATTTT
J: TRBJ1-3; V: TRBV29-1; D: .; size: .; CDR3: CSVSGYGNTIYF; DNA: TGCAGCGTTTCAGGGTACGGAAACACCATATATTTT
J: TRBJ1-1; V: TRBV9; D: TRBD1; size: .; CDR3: CASSVEITGDTEAFF; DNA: TGTGCCAGCAGCGTAGAAATTACAGGGGACACTGAAGCTTTCTTT
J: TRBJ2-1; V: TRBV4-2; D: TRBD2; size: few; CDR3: CASSQEAGEGNEQFF; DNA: TGTGCCAGCAGCCAAGAAGCGGGGGAGGGTAATGAGCAGTTCTTC
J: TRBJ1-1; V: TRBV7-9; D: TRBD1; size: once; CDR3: CASSLGGRTGLNTEAFF; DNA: TGTGCCAGCAGCTTAGGAGGGAGGACAGGGCTGAACACTGAAGCTTTCTTT
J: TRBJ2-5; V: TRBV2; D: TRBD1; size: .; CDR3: CASSAGQGYGTQYF; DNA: TGTGCCAGCAGTGCGGGACAGGGGTACGGGACCCAGTACTTC
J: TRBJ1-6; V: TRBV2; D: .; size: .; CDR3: CASRWTGTNSPLHF; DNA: TGTGCCAGCAGGTGGACCGGGACCAATTCACCCCTCCACTTT
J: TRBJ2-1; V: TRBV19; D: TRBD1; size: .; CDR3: CASSTEDRGPYNEQFF; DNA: TGTGCCAGTAGTACCGAGGACAGGGGGCCATACAATGAGCAGTTCTTC
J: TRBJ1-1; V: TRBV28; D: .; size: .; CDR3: CASRPPGGRSNTEAFF; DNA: TGTGCCAGCAGACCACCGGGGGGCCGATCGAACACTGAAGCTTTCTTT
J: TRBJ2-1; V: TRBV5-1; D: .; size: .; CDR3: CASSFMSGNEQFF; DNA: TGCGCCAGCAGCTTCATGAGCGGCAATGAGCAGTTCTTC
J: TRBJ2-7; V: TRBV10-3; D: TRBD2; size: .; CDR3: CAISESGGVHEQYF; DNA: TGTGCCATCAGTGAGTCGGGGGGGGTTCACGAGCAGTACTTC
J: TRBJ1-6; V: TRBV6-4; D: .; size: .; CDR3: CASSREVINSPLHF; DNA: TGTGCCAGCAGCAGGGAAGTGATCAATTCACCCCTCCACTTT
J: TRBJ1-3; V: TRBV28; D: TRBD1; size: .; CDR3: CASSSPLVGQGRAGNTIYF; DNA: TGTGCCAGCAGTTCCCCCCTCGTGGGACAGGGAAGAGCTGGAAACACCATATATTTT
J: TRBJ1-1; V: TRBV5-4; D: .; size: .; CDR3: CASSSLSQVNTEAFF; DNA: TGTGCCAGCAGCTCTCTATCACAAGTAAACACTGAAGCTTTCTTT
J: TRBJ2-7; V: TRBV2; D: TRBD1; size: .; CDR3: CASRAGQAAGEQYF; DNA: TGTGCCAGCAGAGCCGGACAGGCGGCCGGGGAGCAGTACTTC
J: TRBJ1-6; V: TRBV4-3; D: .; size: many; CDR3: CASSQGDEGRPLHF; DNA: TGCGCCAGCAGCCAAGGAGATGAAGGGCGGCCTCTCCACTTT
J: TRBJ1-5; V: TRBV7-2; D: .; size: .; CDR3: CASSLVTGGSNQPQHF; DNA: TGTGCCAGCAGCTTAGTAACCGGGGGTAGTAATCAGCCCCAGCATTTT
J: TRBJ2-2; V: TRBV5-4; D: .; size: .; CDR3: CASSLGRGANTGELFF; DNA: TGTGCCAGCAGCTTGGGTCGGGGCGCGAACACCGGGGAGCTGTTTTTT
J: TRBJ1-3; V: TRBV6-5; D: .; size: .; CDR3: CASRGTSGNTIYF; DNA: TGTGCCAGCAGGGGAACCTCTGGAAACACCATATATTTT
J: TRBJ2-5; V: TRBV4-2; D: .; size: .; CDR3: CASSQRGGAGETQYF; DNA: TGTGCCAGCAGCCAAAGGGGGGGGGCCGGTGAGACCCAGTACTTC
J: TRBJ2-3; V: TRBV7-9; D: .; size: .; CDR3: CATLLPTGFTDTQYF; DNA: TGTGCCACCTTGCTTCCTACAGGGTTCACAGATACGCAGTATTTT
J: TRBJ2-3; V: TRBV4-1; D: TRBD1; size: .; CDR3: CASSQMGQGAGDTQYF; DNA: TGCGCCAGCAGCCAGATGGGACAGGGGGCCGGAGATACGCAGTATTTT
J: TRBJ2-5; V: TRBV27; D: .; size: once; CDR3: CASSFRWGETQYF; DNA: TGTGCCAGCAGTTTTCGATGGGGGGAGACCCAGTACTTC
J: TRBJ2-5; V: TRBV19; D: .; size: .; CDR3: CASSSQVRETQYF; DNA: TGTGCCAGTAGTTCTCAGGTCCGAGAGACCCAGTACTTC
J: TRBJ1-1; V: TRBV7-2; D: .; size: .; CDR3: CASSFPPGAMNTEAFF; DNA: TGTGCCAGCAGCTTCCCGCCCGGGGCTATGAACACTGAAGCTTTCTTT
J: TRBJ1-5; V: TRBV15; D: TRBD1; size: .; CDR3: CATSNSGQGNQPQHF; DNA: TGTGCCACCAGCAATTCCGGACAGGGCAATCAGCCCCAGCATTTT
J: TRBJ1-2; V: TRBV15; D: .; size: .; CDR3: CATSPGTRGGYTF; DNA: TGTGCCACCAGCCCCGGGACGCGAGGTGGCTACACCTTC